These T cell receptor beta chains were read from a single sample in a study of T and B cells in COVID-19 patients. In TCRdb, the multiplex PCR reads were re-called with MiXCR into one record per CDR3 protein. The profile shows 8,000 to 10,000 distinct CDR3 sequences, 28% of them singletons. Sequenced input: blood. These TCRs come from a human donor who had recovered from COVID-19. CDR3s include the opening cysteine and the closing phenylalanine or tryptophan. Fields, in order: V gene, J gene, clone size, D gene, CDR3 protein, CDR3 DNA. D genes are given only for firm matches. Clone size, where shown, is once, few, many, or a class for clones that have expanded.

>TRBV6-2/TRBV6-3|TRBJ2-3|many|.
CASSHGEGEADTQYF
TGTGCCAGCAGCCACGGTGAGGGGGAGGCAGATACGCAGTATTTT
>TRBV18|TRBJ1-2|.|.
CASSPPGPDSYGYTF
TGTGCCAGCTCACCACCGGGTCCGGACAGCTACGGCTACACCTTC
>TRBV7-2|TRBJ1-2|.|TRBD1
CASSLTTGTGHYGYTF
TGTGCCAGCAGCTTGACAACCGGGACAGGGCACTATGGCTACACCTTC
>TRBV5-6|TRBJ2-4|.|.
CASSLRTLAKNIQYF
TGTGCCAGCAGCTTACGCACCTTAGCCAAAAACATTCAGTACTTC
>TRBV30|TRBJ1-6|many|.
CAWSVQDNSPLHF
TGTGCCTGGAGTGTCCAGGATAATTCACCCCTCCACTTT
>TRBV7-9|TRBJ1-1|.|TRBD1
CASSLGDRGSEEAFF
TGTGCCAGCAGCTTAGGTGACAGGGGCTCGGAGGAAGCTTTCTTT
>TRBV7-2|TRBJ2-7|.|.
CASSAGTASSYEQYF
TGTGCCAGCAGTGCCGGGACGGCGAGCTCCTACGAGCAGTACTTC
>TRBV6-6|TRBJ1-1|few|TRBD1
CASSWDRVSQTEAFF
TGTGCCAGCAGTTGGGACAGGGTGAGTCAGACTGAAGCTTTCTTT
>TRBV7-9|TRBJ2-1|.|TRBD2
CASSRLAGGVNEQFF
TGTGCCAGCAGCCGACTAGCGGGGGGTGTCAATGAGCAGTTCTTC
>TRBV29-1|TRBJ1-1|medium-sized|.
CSVALLQGNTEAFF
TGCAGCGTTGCCCTTTTACAGGGAAACACTGAAGCTTTCTTT
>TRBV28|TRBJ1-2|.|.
CASSPNRDAKGYTF
TGTGCCAGCAGTCCGAACAGGGACGCTAAGGGCTACACCTTC
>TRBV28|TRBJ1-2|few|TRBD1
CASSRGQGAYGYTF
TGTGCCAGCAGCCGGGGACAGGGGGCTTATGGCTACACCTTC
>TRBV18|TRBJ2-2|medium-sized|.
CASSPGAGTGELFF
TGTGCCAGCTCACCAGGGGCCGGCACCGGGGAGCTGTTTTTT
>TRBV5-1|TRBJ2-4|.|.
CASSIFTGTTKNIQYF
TGCGCCAGCAGCATATTTACAGGGACGACCAAAAACATTCAGTACTTC
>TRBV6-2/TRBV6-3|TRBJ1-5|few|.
CASSLLQGLDQPQHF
TGTGCCAGCAGCCTATTACAGGGTTTGGATCAGCCCCAGCATTTT
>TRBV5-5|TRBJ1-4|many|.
CASSSGLGGRGEKLFF
TGTGCCAGCAGCTCAGGTTTGGGTGGCAGGGGCGAAAAACTGTTTTTT
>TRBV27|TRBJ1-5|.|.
CASSFGGNQPQHF
TGTGCCAGCAGTTTCGGGGGGAATCAGCCCCAGCATTTT
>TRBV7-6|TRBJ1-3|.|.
CASSFRGGGNTIYF
TGTGCCAGCAGCTTCAGGGGAGGTGGAAACACCATATATTTT
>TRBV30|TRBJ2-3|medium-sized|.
CAWSTTDTQYF
TGTGCCTGGAGTACCACAGATACGCAGTATTTT
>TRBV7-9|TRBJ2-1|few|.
CASSLDPGQFF
TGTGCCAGCAGCTTAGACCCGGGGCAGTTCTTC
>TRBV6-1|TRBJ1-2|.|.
CASSESRGYGYTF
TGTGCCAGCAGTGAGTCGCGAGGTTATGGCTACACCTTC
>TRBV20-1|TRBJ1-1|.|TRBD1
CSATRDREAFF
TGCAGTGCTACCCGGGACAGAGAAGCTTTCTTT
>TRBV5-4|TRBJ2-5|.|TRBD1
CASSLTGGGETQYF
TGTGCCAGCAGCTTAACAGGGGGCGGGGAGACCCAGTACTTC
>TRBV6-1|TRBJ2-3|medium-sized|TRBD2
CASSPGLAGRMDTQYF
TGTGCCAGCAGTCCAGGACTAGCGGGGCGTATGGATACGCAGTATTTT
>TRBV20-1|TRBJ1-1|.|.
CSASGRRRDTEAFF
TGCAGTGCTAGCGGGCGCAGGCGGGACACTGAAGCTTTCTTT
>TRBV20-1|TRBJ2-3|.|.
CSASSAGPSTDTQYF
TGCAGTGCTAGTTCTGCGGGGCCAAGCACAGATACGCAGTATTTT